Below are 5 T cell receptor beta chains sequenced from a single sample in a study of blood T cell repertoires in COVID-19 (dated by TCRdb to about 2020). The library was made by the immunoSEQ multiplex PCR assay. Imported from immuneACCESS, the table was reduced by TCRdb to in-frame sequences with V and J called. These copies leave out some clones; in studies compared against another copy, an unresolved V gene accounts for under half, and the cause of the remainder is not known. In all, the sample holds more than 110,000 clones, and approximately 84% of those were seen once. Under 2% of the sample belongs to the ten largest clones. Sequenced material: PBMCs or T cells enriched from blood (not recorded which). These receptor sequences come from a woman under 30 who had been exposed to COVID-19.

The rearrangement uses TRBV7-8 and TRBJ1-5; tentatively, D is TRBD1 (6 bases). This CDR3 comprises 13 residues. Trimming removed 6 bases from V and 6 bases from J, with 12 bases in between. Germline-derived CDR1 and CDR2 are SGHVS and FQNEAQ. This chain's CDR3 is CASSIQGAQPQHF. CDR3 coding DNA: TGTGCCAGCAGTATACAGGGAGCTCAGCCCCAGCATTTT.

In its sample, this clone was seen a few times. The chain couples TRBV20-1 to TRBJ2-7; 10 bases are shared with TRBD2. V dropped 6 bases and J dropped 4; count of bases not matched to a gene: 0. The CDR3 contains 11 residues. The germline V gene encodes CDR1 DFQATT and CDR2 SNEGSKA (reference sequence). For the CDR3, the DNA is TGCAGTGCGACTAGCGGGTACGAGCAGTACTTC. This translates into CSATSGYEQYF.

V gene TRBV28 combines with J gene TRBJ1-2; no reliable D call. Germline values: CDR1 MDHEN, CDR2 SYDVKM. The V end lost 5 bases, the J end lost 7 bases, and 17 bases lay between the germline ends. This CDR3 has 14 amino acids. Written as DNA, the CDR3 is TGTGCCAGCAGTGCATGGAGGGCGGCTTTTGGCTACACCTTC. Translation gives CASSAWRAAFGYTF.

J is TRBJ1-3 and V is TRBV6-5, with D perhaps TRBD1 (6 bases). The V gene lost 0 bases and the J gene lost 4 bases, with 10 bases spanning the gap. Germline V gene sequence: CDR1 MNHEY, CDR2 SVGAGI. The CDR3 runs 15 residues. DNA of the CDR3: TGTGCCAGCAGTTACTCTCCAGGGGAGGGAAACACCATATATTTT. Amino acids: CASSYSPGEGNTIYF.

The chain carries TRBV11-2 and TRBJ2-1, with 7 bases fitting TRBD2. Germline assignment: CDR1 SGHAT and CDR2 FQNNGV. J gave up 4 bases and V 6 bases, and 9 bases lay outside the gene matches. This CDR3 spans 15 amino acids. Written as DNA, the CDR3 is TGTGCCAGCAGGTCAATCGGGAGGAGTTACAATGAGCAGTTCTTC. Its translation is CASRSIGRSYNEQFF.